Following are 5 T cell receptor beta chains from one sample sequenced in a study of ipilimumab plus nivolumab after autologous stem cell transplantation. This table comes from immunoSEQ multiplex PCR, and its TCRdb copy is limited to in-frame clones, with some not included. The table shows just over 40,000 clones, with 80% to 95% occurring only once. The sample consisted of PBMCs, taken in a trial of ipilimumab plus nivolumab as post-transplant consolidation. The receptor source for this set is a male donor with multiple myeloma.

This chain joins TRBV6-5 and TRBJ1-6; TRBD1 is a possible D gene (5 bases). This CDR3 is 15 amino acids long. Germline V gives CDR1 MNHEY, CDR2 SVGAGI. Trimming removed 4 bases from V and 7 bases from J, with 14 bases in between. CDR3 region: CASSSLGTGNSPLHF. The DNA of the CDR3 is TGTGCCAGCAGTTCCCTAGGGACCGGCAATTCACCCCTCCACTTT.

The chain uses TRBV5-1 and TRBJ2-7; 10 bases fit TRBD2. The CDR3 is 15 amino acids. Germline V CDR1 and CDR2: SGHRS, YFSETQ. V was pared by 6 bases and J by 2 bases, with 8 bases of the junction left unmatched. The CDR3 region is CASKPLAGGTYEQYF. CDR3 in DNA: TGCGCCAGCAAGCCTTTAGCGGGAGGAACCTACGAGCAGTACTTC. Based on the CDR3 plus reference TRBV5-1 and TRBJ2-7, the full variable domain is KAGVTQTPRYLIKTRGQQVTLSCSPISGHRSVSWYQQTPGQGLQFLFEYFSETQRNKGNFPGRFSGRQFSNSRSEMNVSTLELGDSALYLCASKPLAGGTYEQYFGPGTRLTVT.

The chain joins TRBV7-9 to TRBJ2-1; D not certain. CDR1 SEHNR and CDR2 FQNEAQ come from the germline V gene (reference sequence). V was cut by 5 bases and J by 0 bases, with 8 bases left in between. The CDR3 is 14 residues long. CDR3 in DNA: TGTGCCAGCAGCCTCGGTGCCTCCTACAATGAGCAGTTCTTC. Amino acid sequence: CASSLGASYNEQFF. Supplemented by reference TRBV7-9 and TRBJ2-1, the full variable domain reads DTGVSQNPRHKITKRGQNVTFRCDPISEHNRLYWYRQTLGQGPEFLTYFQNEAQLEKSRLLSDRFSAERPKGSFSTLEIQRTEQGDSAMYLCASSLGASYNEQFFGPGTRLTVL.

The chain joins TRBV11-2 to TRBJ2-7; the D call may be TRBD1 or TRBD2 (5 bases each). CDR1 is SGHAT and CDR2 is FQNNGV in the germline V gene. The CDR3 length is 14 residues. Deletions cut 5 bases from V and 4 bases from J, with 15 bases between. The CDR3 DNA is TGTGCCAGCAGCCCCTTGGGGGTATCGTACGAGCAGTACTTC. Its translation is CASSPLGVSYEQYF.

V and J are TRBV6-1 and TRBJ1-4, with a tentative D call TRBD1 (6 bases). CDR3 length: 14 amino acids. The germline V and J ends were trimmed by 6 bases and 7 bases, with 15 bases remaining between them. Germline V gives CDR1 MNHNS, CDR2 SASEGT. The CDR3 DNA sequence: TGTGCCAGCAGACAGGGAATAATAGGTGAAAAACTGTTTTTT. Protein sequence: CASRQGIIGEKLFF.